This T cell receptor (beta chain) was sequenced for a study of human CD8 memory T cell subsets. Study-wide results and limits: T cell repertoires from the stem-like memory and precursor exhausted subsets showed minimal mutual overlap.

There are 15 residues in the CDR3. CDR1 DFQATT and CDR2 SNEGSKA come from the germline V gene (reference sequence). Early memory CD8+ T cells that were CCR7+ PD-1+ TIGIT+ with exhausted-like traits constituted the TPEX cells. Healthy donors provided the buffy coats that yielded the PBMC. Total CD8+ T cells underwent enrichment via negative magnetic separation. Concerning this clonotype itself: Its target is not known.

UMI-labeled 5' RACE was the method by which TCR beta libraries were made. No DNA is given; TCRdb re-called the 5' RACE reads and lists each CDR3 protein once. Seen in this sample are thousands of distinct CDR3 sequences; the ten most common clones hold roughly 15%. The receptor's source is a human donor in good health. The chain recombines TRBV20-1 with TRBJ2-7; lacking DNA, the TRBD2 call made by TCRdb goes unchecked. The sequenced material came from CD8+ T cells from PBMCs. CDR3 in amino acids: CSAAGLAVLSYEQYF.